This TCR beta chain stems from a study of cytomegalovirus exposure and HLA in healthy donors. Study-wide results and limits: In a later analysis, about 17,000 TCR beta sequences were associated with HLA alleles at 0.05 false discovery rate.

With respect to this clone: The antigen remains unidentified.

When sampled, the donors appeared nominally healthy, though they likely had unrecorded immune exposures. The CDR3 extends over 18 amino acids. Germline assignment: CDR1 SGHVS and CDR2 FNYEAQ. Germline trimming cut 1 base from V and 3 bases from J; bases unmatched to any gene: 10. Primers: 60 Vbeta forward and 13 Jbeta reverse. Clones were sequenced by immunoSEQ multiplex PCR, and TCRdb holds only the in-frame ones, with some missing. The sample contains 50,000 or so clones, approximately 65% of which appear only once. The specimen was PBMCs. This chain uses TRBV7-6 with TRBJ2-3, with 10 positions matching TRBD2. The TCR originated in a man under 40 in good health and CMV-seronegative. CDR3 in amino acids: CASSLDGGASGSTDTQYF. The CDR3 DNA reads TGTGCCAGCAGCTTAGATGGGGGGGCTAGCGGGAGTACAGATACGCAGTATTTT.